This TCR beta chain is from a study of T cell changes during pregnancy in multiple sclerosis. Germline CDR1 LNHDA, CDR2 SQIVND (reference sequence). The CDR3 length is 14 residues. V was trimmed by 3 bases and J by 6 bases, leaving 12 bases between them. The repertoire was sequenced with immunoSEQ multiplex PCR; TCRdb's copy has only in-frame clones and lacks some. The sample holds about 18,000 clones, around 87% seen once. V is TRBV19 and J is TRBJ2-1, with D unresolved. The sample consisted of CD8+ T cells from peripheral blood mononuclear cells, taken in the third trimester of pregnancy. The TCR originated in a female donor in good health, enrolled as a control in a pregnancy study. The CDR3 loop is CASSIFTTRNEQFF. Here the CDR3 DNA reads TGTGCCAGTAGTATTTTCACTACCCGCAATGAGCAGTTCTTC.